This TCR beta chain came from a study of CD8 T cells in Susac syndrome. V lost 3 bases, J lost 6 bases, and 5 bases lay in between. The CDR3 totals 11 residues. Random hexamers were used to reverse transcribe the RNA input (about 0.5 to 1 ug). With immunoSEQ multiplex PCR, TCR beta CDR3 was amplified across 54 Vbeta and 13 Jbeta. TCRdb itself ran the immunoSEQ multiplex PCR reads through MiXCR, one entry per CDR3 protein. The table includes some 450,000 distinct CDR3 sequences, roughly 85% detected once. The authors sequenced TCR beta from blood CD8+ and CD4+ T cells. Relapsing-remitting disease, either stable or active, was present in the treatment-naive patients who were the multiple sclerosis controls. Isolation of CD8+ and CD4+ T cells was performed negatively, whereas enrichment of TEMRA cells was done by FACS.

Sequencing was carried out using CD8+ T cells from PBMCs. The chain carries TRBV12-3 or TRBV12-4 and TRBJ1-1; D gene ambiguous. This TCR derives from a human donor with multiple sclerosis. Written as DNA, the CDR3 is TGTGCCAGCAGTTTTGTCCCTGAAGCTTTCTTT. Its protein product is CASSFVPEAFF.